A single sample is the source of the 31 T cell receptor beta chains below, sequenced in a study of PD-1 blockade in classical Hodgkin lymphoma. This table comes from immunoSEQ multiplex PCR, and its TCRdb copy is limited to in-frame clones, with some not included. Counted here are 84,000 or so clones, 80% to 95% occurring once; the ten biggest clones make up about 2.7%. Relapse after autologous stem cell transplantation occurred in every patient, and brentuximab vedotin exposure varied. The sequenced sample was peripheral blood mononuclear cells (PBMCs), obtained before the second cycle of nivolumab. All receptors derive from a human donor with classical Hodgkin lymphoma.

The table lists this clone with a count of one. The V call is TRBV4-2, the J call TRBJ2-7; TRBD1 agrees at 8 bases. Trimming took 5 bases from V and 2 from J; bases not matched to a gene: 5. CDR1 and CDR2 (germline): LGHNA, YNFKEQ. The CDR3 is 14 amino acids. The DNA for the CDR3 is TGTGCCAGCAGCGGGTCGGACAGGGCCTACGAGCAGTACTTC. Protein: CASSGSDRAYEQYF.

The chain's CDR3 is CASSSGTGKGGDTQYF. DNA of the CDR3: TGTGCCAGCAGTTCCGGGACAGGGAAGGGGGGTGATACGCAGTATTTT. The chain employs TRBV2 and TRBJ2-3; 9 bases align to TRBD1. Germline V gene sequence: CDR1 SNHLY, CDR2 FYNNEI. This CDR3 has 16 amino acids. Trimming removed 5 bases from V and 6 bases from J; junction bases left unmatched: 12.

The V call is TRBV18, the J call TRBJ2-1; 9 bases fit TRBD1. J gave up 7 bases and V 4 bases, and 5 bases lay outside the gene matches. The CDR3 has 14 amino acids. CDR1 KGHSH and CDR2 LQKENI come from the germline V gene. CDR3 loop: CASSRETGGNEQFF. CDR3 in DNA: TGTGCCAGCTCACGAGAGACAGGGGGAAATGAGCAGTTCTTC. Full variable domain (rest looked up from reference TRBV18 and TRBJ2-1): NAGVMQNPRHLVRRRGQEARLRCSPMKGHSHVYWYRQLPEEGLKFMVYLQKENIIDESGMPKERFSAEFPKEGPSILRIQQVVRGDSAAYFCASSRETGGNEQFFGPGTRLTVL.

The chain combines TRBV7-3 with TRBJ2-1; tentatively, D is TRBD2 (5 bases). The length of the CDR3 is 15 residues. The V gene's germline CDR1 is SGHTA and CDR2 FQGTGA. Trimming cost V 4 bases and J 2 bases, with 12 bases left between them. The CDR3 protein is CASSSRTGTYNEQFF. As DNA, the CDR3 is TGTGCCAGCAGCTCGAGGACTGGGACCTACAATGAGCAGTTCTTC.

This clone appeared a single time. The V and J genes are TRBV19 and TRBJ2-6, with TRBD1 matching over 10 bases. The germline V gene encodes CDR1 LNHDA and CDR2 SQIVND (reference sequence). The CDR3 consists of 18 residues. The ends lost 6 bases at V and 2 bases at J; junction bases unmatched: 10. The DNA of the CDR3 is TGTGCCAGTAGAAGGGGGGGACAGGGGATGGCTGGGGCCAACGTCCTGACTTTC. Amino acids: CASRRGGQGMAGANVLTF.

This clone was seen only once. The J gene is TRBJ1-1, the V gene TRBV9; D remains ambiguous. V shed 2 bases and J shed 4 bases, with 12 bases lying between them. Germline CDR1 SGDLS, CDR2 YYNGEE. The CDR3 extends over 14 amino acids. CDR3 DNA sequence: TGTGCCAGCAGCGTCCAGGACGGATCCACTGAAGCTTTCTTT. It specifies CASSVQDGSTEAFF. The whole variable domain, filled in from reference TRBV9 and TRBJ1-1, reads DSGVTQTPKHLITATGQRVTLRCSPRSGDLSVYWYQQSLDQGLQFLIQYYNGEERAKGNILERFSAQQFPDLHSELNLSSLELGDSALYFCASSVQDGSTEAFFGQGTRLTVV.

Here the CDR3 DNA reads TGTGCCTGGAGTGTAACCAATGACGGGGCCTATCGGCAGTTCTTC. Translating gives CAWSVTNDGAYRQFF. The gene calls are TRBV30 and TRBJ2-1; tentatively, D is TRBD1 or TRBD2 (5 bases each). V was shortened by 0 bases and J by 12 bases, with 21 bases between the two germline ends. Germline V gene sequence: CDR1 GTSNPN, CDR2 SVGIG (reference sequence). The CDR3 sequence is 15 residues long.

The V call is TRBV6-5, the J call TRBJ2-7, with D unresolved. The CDR3 contains 13 residues. V was trimmed by 0 bases and J by 3 bases, leaving 6 bases between them. Looked up from germline, CDR1 is MNHEY and CDR2 is SVGAGI. The CDR3 DNA sequence: TGTGCCAGCAGTTACTCGGGCAGCTACGAGCAGTACTTC. The encoded protein is CASSYSGSYEQYF.

V gene TRBV18 combines with J gene TRBJ2-7; D is possibly TRBD1 (8 bases). CDR3 length: 15 residues. From germline, CDR1 is KGHSH and CDR2 LQKENI. Deletions cut 0 bases from V and 4 bases from J, with 13 bases between. The CDR3 sequence: CASSPPTGGEYEQYF. In nucleotides, the CDR3 is TGTGCCAGCTCACCACCTACAGGGGGGGAATACGAGCAGTACTTC.

This clone was seen once. This chain's CDR3 is CASSYLGLADYNEQFF. The CDR3 DNA reads as TGTGCCAGCAGTTACCTGGGACTAGCGGACTACAATGAGCAGTTCTTC. V is TRBV6-5 and J is TRBJ2-1; TRBD2 matches 11 bases. V lost 2 bases and J lost 3; bases outside the gene matches: 3. The CDR3 is 16 residues long. The germline V gene has CDR1 MNHEY and CDR2 SVGAGI.

The CDR3 nucleotides read TGTGCCAGCATCCCTACGGGGACTAGCGGGAGTCGCGACAATGAGCAGTTCTTC. This codes for CASIPTGTSGSRDNEQFF. The chain employs TRBV27 and TRBJ2-1, with 14 positions matching TRBD2. V shed 7 bases and J 5 bases; nucleotides not matched to a gene: 13. This CDR3 spans 18 amino acids. Per the germline V gene, CDR1 is MNHEY and CDR2 is SMNVEV (reference sequence).

V is TRBV29-1 and J is TRBJ2-2; D remains unclear. Germline CDR1 and CDR2: SQVTM and ANQGSEA. The length of the CDR3 is 11 residues. Trimming shortened V by 4 bases and J by 6 bases, and 6 bases separated the two germline ends. CDR3 sequence (DNA): TGCAGCGTTGGTGGGCCCGGGGAGCTGTTTTTT. It specifies CSVGGPGELFF.

This chain links TRBV11-2 with TRBJ2-7; 9 bases align to TRBD1. V was clipped by 9 bases and J by 2 bases; unmatched bases: 17. This CDR3 is 17 amino acids long. Germline values: CDR1 SGHAT, CDR2 FQNNGV. The CDR3 reads CASGAPPPGQGTYEQYF. The CDR3 DNA reads TGTGCCAGTGGAGCACCCCCTCCGGGACAGGGAACCTACGAGCAGTACTTC. Full variable domain (missing parts from reference TRBV11-2 and TRBJ2-7): EAGVAQSPRYKIIEKRQSVAFWCNPISGHATLYWYQQILGQGPKLLIQFQNNGVVDDSQLPKDRFSAERLKGVDSTLKIQPAKLEDSAVYLCASGAPPPGQGTYEQYFGPGTRLTVT.

V is TRBV19 and J is TRBJ2-1; D uncertain. The ends were cut back, 4 bases at V and 1 base at J, with 11 bases in the middle. CDR3 length: 15 residues. CDR1 is LNHDA and CDR2 is SQIVND in the germline V gene (reference sequence). CDR3 DNA sequence: TGTGCCAGTAGTAGAACGGTTACTTCCTACAATGAGCAGTTCTTC. It yields the protein CASSRTVTSYNEQFF.

This clone appeared once. The J gene is TRBJ2-7, the V gene TRBV2; 7 bases align to TRBD1. CDR3 length: 13 amino acids. Trimming cost V 11 bases and J 2 bases; bases outside gene matches: 9. CDR1 SNHLY and CDR2 FYNNEI come from the germline V gene. The DNA for the CDR3 is TGTGCCGGGGGTCGACAGGGCCCCTACGAGCAGTACTTC. This translates into CAGGRQGPYEQYF.

J is TRBJ2-7 and V is TRBV15, with TRBD1 matching over 8 bases. Losses at the gene ends were 0 bases for V and 6 bases for J; bases not matched to a gene: 4. The CDR3 sequence is 14 residues long. The germline V gene encodes CDR1 LNHNV and CDR2 YYDKDF (reference sequence). The CDR3: CATSRDNDRGEQYF. Here the CDR3 DNA reads TGTGCCACCAGCAGAGATAACGACAGGGGCGAGCAGTACTTC.

The chain links TRBV6-5 to TRBJ2-7; 9 bases match TRBD2. The CDR3 runs 14 residues. The trim removed 7 bases at V and 0 bases at J, leaving 4 bases unmatched. CDR1 is MNHEY and CDR2 is SVGAGI in the germline V gene. CDR3 region: CASKAAGGSYEQYF. The DNA of the CDR3 is TGTGCCAGCAAGGCAGCGGGAGGCTCCTACGAGCAGTACTTC.

This chain joins TRBV7-3 and TRBJ1-1; D is possibly TRBD1 (5 bases). The germline CDR1 and CDR2 sequences are SGHTA and FQGTGA. Trimming took off 5 bases at V and 3 bases at J, with 22 bases between the two ends. The CDR3 totals 17 residues. In DNA form, the CDR3 reads TGTGCCAGCAGCCCCCGTGGGGTCAGGGCGGGGGACACTGAAGCTTTCTTT. It specifies CASSPRGVRAGDTEAFF.

This CDR3 is CASSLEAGVGDNEQFF. The CDR3 coding sequence is TGTGCCAGCAGTTTAGAAGCGGGAGTGGGAGACAATGAGCAGTTCTTC. This chain links TRBV27 with TRBJ2-1; 8 nucleotides align to TRBD2. The germline CDR1 and CDR2 sequences are MNHEY and SMNVEV (reference sequence). The trim removed 2 bases at V and 5 bases at J, leaving 8 bases unmatched. The CDR3 runs to 16 residues.

The chain joins TRBV28 to TRBJ2-7; 7 bases are a match to TRBD2. The CDR3 runs to 14 residues. Looked up from germline, CDR1 is MDHEN and CDR2 is SYDVKM. The V gene end was trimmed by 5 bases and the J gene end by 1 base; junction bases not matched to a gene: 5. CDR3 residues: CASSQTSLSYEQYF. The DNA of the CDR3 is TGTGCCAGCAGTCAGACTAGCCTTTCCTACGAGCAGTACTTC.

The chain uses TRBV19 and TRBJ2-6; D is tentatively TRBD1 or TRBD2 (5 bases each). CDR1 and CDR2 from the germline V gene are LNHDA and SQIVND (reference sequence). The CDR3 totals 17 residues. V gave up 5 bases and J gave up 0 bases, with 14 bases separating them. The DNA for the CDR3 is TGTGCCAGTAGTGACAGAGGGGCGAGCTCTGGGGCCAACGTCCTGACTTTC. This codes for CASSDRGASSGANVLTF.

This chain connects TRBV2 to TRBJ1-5; the match to TRBD1 covers 9 bases. The V gene's germline CDR1 is SNHLY and CDR2 FYNNEI. CDR3 length: 14 amino acids. V was clipped by 6 bases and J by 5 bases; unmatched bases: 5. The CDR3 sequence is CASRGTGQDQPQHF. The CDR3 region has the DNA TGTGCCAGCAGGGGGACAGGGCAGGATCAGCCCCAGCATTTT.

The chain employs TRBV5-4 and TRBJ2-1; 7 bases are a match to TRBD2. V was clipped by 0 bases and J by 2 bases; unmatched bases: 5. CDR3 size: 16 residues. The germline gives CDR1 SGHNT, CDR2 YYREEE (reference sequence). The CDR3 bases are TGTGCCAGCAGCTTGGCGGCCGGGAGGCCCTACAATGAGCAGTTCTTC. Translation gives CASSLAAGRPYNEQFF.

This clone was picked up one time. The chain employs TRBV4-1 and TRBJ2-1; D gene unclear. Per the germline V gene, CDR1 is MGHRA and CDR2 is YSYEKL. V was shortened by 3 bases and J by 10 bases, with 7 bases between the two germline ends. The CDR3 spans 11 residues. The CDR3 protein is CASSHDVEQFF. CDR3 DNA sequence: TGCGCCAGCAGCCATGATGTGGAGCAGTTCTTC.

V is TRBV18 and J is TRBJ2-5; 7 bases line up with TRBD1. Losses at the gene ends were 2 bases for V and 4 bases for J; bases not matched to a gene: 1. Germline lookup yields CDR1 KGHSH and CDR2 LQKENI. CDR3 length: 13 amino acids. DNA of the CDR3: TGTGCCAGCTCACCATACAGGGGAGAGACCCAGTACTTC. Translation: CASSPYRGETQYF.

V is TRBV11-2 and J is TRBJ2-3; perhaps TRBD2 as D (5 bases). With 5 bases removed from V and 0 bases from J, the gap between germline ends came to 15 bases. This CDR3 is 16 amino acids long. Germline CDR1 and CDR2: SGHAT and FQNNGV. CDR3 in DNA: TGTGCCAGCAGCCCGGGTGAGAGCGGAAGCACAGATACGCAGTATTTT. This codes for CASSPGESGSTDTQYF.

V is TRBV28 and J is TRBJ1-5; the D gene is possibly TRBD1 (5 bases). V was cut by 5 bases and J by 9 bases, with 17 bases left in between. The germline gives CDR1 MDHEN, CDR2 SYDVKM. The CDR3 has 14 residues. The CDR3 sequence is CASSPTRAGGPQHF. In DNA, the CDR3 is TGTGCCAGCAGTCCAACGAGAGCGGGGGGGCCCCAGCATTTT.

The chain carries TRBV7-2 and TRBJ2-1, with D hard to call. V shed 5 bases and J shed 6 bases, with 11 bases lying between them. This CDR3 is 13 amino acids long. Germline V gives CDR1 SGHTA, CDR2 FQGNSA. The CDR3 nucleotides read TGTGCCAGCAGCCCCTCCCTCGGCAATGAGCAGTTCTTC. The encoded protein is CASSPSLGNEQFF.

The chain is built from TRBV6-4 and TRBJ2-1; 7 positions match TRBD2. V lost 3 bases and J lost 6; bases outside the gene matches: 8. The germline V gene encodes CDR1 MRHNA and CDR2 SNTAGT. CDR3 length equals 15 residues. The CDR3 region has the DNA TGTGCCAGCAGTGAACACGGACTAGAGGCCAATGAGCAGTTCTTC. Translation: CASSEHGLEANEQFF.

The chain recombines TRBV11-2 with TRBJ1-3; D call uncertain. The CDR3 contains 15 residues. Germline V lookup: CDR1 SGHAT, CDR2 FQNNGV. V was cut by 1 base and J by 0 bases, with 7 bases left in between. Here the CDR3 DNA reads TGTGCCAGCAGCTTAGCACACAACTCTGGAAACACCATATATTTT. Its translation: CASSLAHNSGNTIYF.

The gene calls are TRBV30 and TRBJ2-1; no definite D call. The CDR3 runs to 10 residues. Germline V gene sequence: CDR1 GTSNPN, CDR2 SVGIG (reference sequence). Trimming took off 3 bases at V and 9 bases at J, with 6 bases between the two ends. The chain's CDR3 is CAWRGGEQFF. The CDR3, as DNA: TGTGCCTGGAGGGGCGGTGAGCAGTTCTTC.